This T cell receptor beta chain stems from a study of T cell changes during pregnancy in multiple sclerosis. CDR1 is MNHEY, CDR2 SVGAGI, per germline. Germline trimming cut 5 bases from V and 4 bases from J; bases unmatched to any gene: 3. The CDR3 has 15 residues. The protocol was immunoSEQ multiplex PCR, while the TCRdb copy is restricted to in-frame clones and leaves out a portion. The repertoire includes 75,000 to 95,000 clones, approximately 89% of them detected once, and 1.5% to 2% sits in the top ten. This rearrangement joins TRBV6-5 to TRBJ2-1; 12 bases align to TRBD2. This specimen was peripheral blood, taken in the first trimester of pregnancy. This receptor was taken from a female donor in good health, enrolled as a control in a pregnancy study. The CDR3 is CASSRTSGTYNEQFF. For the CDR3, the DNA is TGTGCCAGCAGTCGGACTAGCGGGACTTACAATGAGCAGTTCTTC.